The present entry profiles one TCR beta chain with its context. The target of this receptor is not known. Per-nucleotide qualities are absent, and no much larger clonotype sits a single base away. The sample originates from a study of chemoradiotherapy in HPV16-positive cancers (dated 2022 in TCRdb). Turning to the overall study: Candidate HPV-specific T-cell clones and common TCR motifs were defined by functional T-cell assays performed on cells from a couple of HPV16-positive patients. The study asked whether T-cell immunity against the HPV oncoproteins E6 and E7 changes during chemoradiotherapy and whether it affects survival. The candidate HPV-specific TCRs and motifs were then tracked in TCR repertoires from some 86 patients with HPV-related cancers. Summary of the overall study and its limitations: Improved recurrence-free survival in HPV16-positive patients was associated with expansion of HPV-responsive T cells during chemoradiotherapy. Expansion of candidate HPV-specific clones and E7-related TCR motifs was observed in the tumor microenvironment during treatment, whereas no such expansion was observed for non-HPV-specific T cells. The survival association was reported for HPV16-positive patients, and the functional definition of HPV-specific T cells was derived from only a couple of HPV16-positive patients.

From the cysteine up to the phenylalanine, the CDR3 has a length of 14 residues. Only CDR3 DNA is held: 42 bases, read in frame from base 1. V gives up 4 bases and J gives up 6 bases, and the segment between their germline ends measures 15 bases. The germline V gene specifies MDHEN as CDR1 and SYDVKM as CDR2. Library preparation employed the immunoSEQ multiplex PCR assay. The table was pulled from immuneACCESS by TCRdb, which kept in-frame rearrangements only. Such tables lose some clones; where checked, under half of the loss comes from unresolved V genes, and the rest has no known cause. This sample comprises more than 1,000 clones, about four fifths of them detected only once. The leading ten clones occupy roughly an eighth of the sample. Repertoires were sampled multiple times during chemoradiotherapy, which allowed clonal expansion in the tumor microenvironment to be followed.

The source is a human donor with HPV-associated anogenital cancer. Sequenced here: tumor tissue, sampled from a patient who underwent chemoradiotherapy. The chain was built from TRBV28 and TRBJ1-1, with no reliable assignment of the D segment. The bases are TGTGCCAGCAGTTCCTTCCCGGGCCGAGCTGAAGCTTTCTTT. It translates as CASSSFPGRAEAFF. Full variable domain (CDR3 extended with the reference TRBV28 and TRBJ1-1 proteins): DVKVTQSSRYLVKRTGEKVFLECVQDMDHENMFWYRQDPGLGLRLIYFSYDVKMKEKGDIPEGYSVSREKKERFSLILESASTNQTSMYLCASSSFPGRAEAFFGQGTRLTVV.